The 13 T cell receptor beta chains presented below share a single source sample, sequenced in a study of blood T cell repertoires in COVID-19 (dated by TCRdb to 2020 to 2021). Receptor libraries were prepared by the immunoSEQ multiplex PCR assay. The table was pulled from immuneACCESS by TCRdb, which kept in-frame rearrangements only. Such tables lose some clones; where checked, under half of the loss comes from unresolved V genes, and the rest has no known cause. This sample lists roughly 70,000 clones; 90% were detected once. Jointly, the top ten make up 1.3% to 1.5% of the sample. The specimen was peripheral blood. All receptors derive from a middle-aged man with acute or convalescent COVID-19.

This chain links TRBV7-8 with TRBJ2-1, with 8 bases aligning to TRBD2. This CDR3 has 15 residues. In germline, CDR1 is SGHVS, CDR2 FQNEAQ. Germline trimming cut 5 bases from V and 4 bases from J; bases unmatched to any gene: 7. The CDR3 coding sequence is TGTGCCAGCAGCCCAACCGAGCGGGGGTACAATGAGCAGTTCTTC. Residues: CASSPTERGYNEQFF.

The genes are TRBV6-6 and TRBJ2-7; D is perhaps TRBD1 (6 bases). The ends were cut back, 5 bases at V and 4 bases at J, with 15 bases in the middle. CDR1 is MNHNY and CDR2 is SVGAGI in the germline V gene (reference sequence). The CDR3 totals 14 residues. The CDR3 DNA reads as TGTGCCAGCAGTCGTTCTCAGGGGAATTACGAGCAGTACTTC. Translated: CASSRSQGNYEQYF.

This clone came up a few times. V gene TRBV7-2 combines with J gene TRBJ1-6, with D tentatively TRBD1 (5 bases). Germline loops: CDR1 SGHTA, CDR2 FQGNSA. V lost 4 bases to trimming and J lost 4 bases, with 20 bases between them. The CDR3 totals 18 residues. CDR3 in amino acids: CASSSVSGHTFYNSPLHF. CDR3 sequence (DNA): TGTGCCAGCAGCTCAGTATCAGGGCATACGTTTTATAATTCACCCCTCCACTTT. Full variable domain (outside the CDR3, taken from reference TRBV7-2 and TRBJ1-6): GAGVSQSPSNKVTEKGKDVELRCDPISGHTALYWYRQSLGQGLEFLIYFQGNSAPDKSGLPSDRFSAERTGGSVSTLTIQRTQQEDSAVYLCASSSVSGHTFYNSPLHFGNGTRLTVT.

The rearrangement joins TRBV3-1 (or the pseudogene TRBV3-2) to TRBJ2-1; D is unclear. The CDR3 consists of 11 residues. CDR1 and CDR2 (germline): LGHDT, YNNKEL (reference sequence). Trimming stripped 3 bases from V and 8 bases from J, with 5 bases between. CDR3 loop: CASSHPDEQFF. The CDR3 coding sequence is TGTGCCAGCAGCCACCCAGATGAGCAGTTCTTC.

The chain recombines TRBV2 with TRBJ1-5; TRBD1 agrees at 9 bases. CDR1 is SNHLY, CDR2 FYNNEI, per germline. This CDR3 has 15 residues. Losses at the gene ends were 9 bases for V and 7 bases for J; bases not matched to a gene: 13. Here the CDR3 reads CASYDLGTGTQPQHF. In nucleotides, the CDR3 is TGTGCCAGTTACGACCTCGGGACAGGGACCCAGCCCCAGCATTTT. The full variable domain, rest sourced from reference TRBV2 and TRBJ1-5, is EPEVTQTPSHQVTQMGQEVILRCVPISNHLYFYWYRQILGQKVEFLVSFYNNEISEKSEIFDDQFSVERPDGSNFTLKIRSTKLEDSAMYFCASYDLGTGTQPQHFGDGTRLSIL.

The J gene is TRBJ2-2, the V gene TRBV18; maybe TRBD1 (5 bases). Germline CDR1 KGHSH, CDR2 LQKENI. The CDR3 is 14 amino acids. Trimming removed 1 base at V and 7 bases at J, with 10 bases between. The DNA for the CDR3 is TGTGCCAGCTCACCACTAAGGGGAAACGGGGAGCTGTTTTTT. It yields the protein CASSPLRGNGELFF.

This chain connects TRBV6-1 to TRBJ2-3, with 11 nucleotides matching TRBD2. V trimming: 1 base; J trimming: 6 bases; junction bases outside the gene matches: 6. The CDR3 contains 16 residues. Germline values: CDR1 MNHNS, CDR2 SASEGT. The CDR3 nucleotides are TGTGCCAGCAGTGAAGGGACTAGCGGGCGTCGTGATACGCAGTATTTT. Its protein is CASSEGTSGRRDTQYF.

The chain combines TRBV7-3 with TRBJ1-2; TRBD1 matches at 11 bases. Per germline, CDR1 SGHTA and CDR2 FQGTGA. J lost 3 bases, V lost 0 bases, and 3 bases had no gene match. The CDR3 consists of 16 residues. The CDR3 here is CASSLTGDRGDYGYTF. CDR3 DNA: TGTGCCAGCAGCTTAACAGGGGACAGGGGGGACTATGGCTACACCTTC.

This clone was recorded once. The chain links TRBV7-9 to TRBJ2-3; 9 bases agree with TRBD1. There are 15 residues in the CDR3. V dropped 5 bases and J dropped 0; count of bases not matched to a gene: 3. Germline V gene data show CDR1 as SEHNR and CDR2 as FQNEAQ (reference sequence). CDR3: CASSQTGGSTDTQYF. The CDR3 DNA is TGTGCCAGCAGCCAGACAGGGGGAAGCACAGATACGCAGTATTTT.

The chain carries TRBV7-8 and TRBJ2-1; 14 bases map to TRBD2. J lost 13 bases, V lost 3 bases, and 5 bases had no gene match. This CDR3 comprises 14 residues. Germline CDR1 is SGHVS and CDR2 is FQNEAQ. CDR3 loop: CASSLGTSGSGQFF. In nucleotides, the CDR3 is TGTGCCAGCAGCTTGGGGACTAGCGGGAGCGGACAGTTCTTC. The full variable domain, in which reference TRBV7-8 and TRBJ2-1 provide the parts outside the CDR3, is GAGVSQSPRYKVAKRGQDVALRCDPISGHVSLFWYQQALGQGPEFLTYFQNEAQLDKSGLPSDRFFAERPEGSVSTLKIQRTQQEDSAVYLCASSLGTSGSGQFFGPGTRLTVL.

This rearrangement joins TRBV12-3 or TRBV12-4 to TRBJ1-2; D uncertain. V gave up 1 base and J gave up 2 bases, with 5 bases separating them. This CDR3 contains 13 residues. The CDR3 bases are TGTGCCAGCAGTTTAGGGCAGAACTATGGCTACACCTTC. Encoded protein: CASSLGQNYGYTF.

The J gene is TRBJ1-2, the V gene TRBV28, with D uncertain. There are 14 residues in the CDR3. The V gene lost 3 bases and the J gene lost 3 bases, with 11 bases spanning the gap. Germline V CDR1 and CDR2: MDHEN, SYDVKM. The CDR3 coding sequence is TGTGCCAGCAGTTTTGTGGGCGCAGACTATGGCTACACCTTC. It yields the protein CASSFVGADYGYTF.

The CDR3 region is CAWSRGGAGSYGYTF. CDR3 nucleotides: TGTGCCTGGAGTCGTGGGGGGGCGGGTAGCTATGGCTACACCTTC. This sequence joins TRBV30 and TRBJ1-2; tentative D call: TRBD1 (6 bases). The CDR3 totals 15 residues. Trimming took off 2 bases at V and 4 bases at J, with 17 bases between the two ends. The germline gives CDR1 GTSNPN, CDR2 SVGIG (reference sequence).